This T cell receptor (beta chain) was captured by sequencing in a study of identical twins. Study outcomes and limitations: Modeled out-of-frame TCR alpha sharing in monozygotic twins fell below observed levels.

The germline V gene encodes CDR1 SGHRS and CDR2 YFSETQ. V lost 3 bases and J lost 0, with 6 bases in between. The length of the CDR3 is 14 residues. This clonotype has a handful of counts. The target antigen is unknown. Through template switching, a universal primer site was introduced, and the cDNA contained unique molecular identifiers. TCRdb recomputed calls from the 5' RACE reads with MiXCR, one row per CDR3 protein. The sample includes 420,000 or so distinct CDR3 sequences, around 20% of them seen just once. The receptor was derived from a man in his fifties or sixties in good health. The sequenced sample consisted of naive T cells sorted from blood. The chain is built from TRBV5-1 and TRBJ2-2; no reliable D call. DNA of the CDR3: TGCGCCAGCAGCTCGGACGCGAACACCGGGGAGCTGTTTTTT. Translating gives CASSSDANTGELFF.